This passage covers 13 T cell receptor beta chains from one sample sequenced in a study of T-cell reconstitution after alpha-beta-depleted transplantation in children. Researchers prepared the TCRbeta library using unique molecular identifiers, the study reports. TCRdb itself ran the PCR reads through MiXCR, one entry per CDR3 protein. This table has about 250,000 distinct CDR3 sequences, 24% appearing once. Sequences were derived from PBMCs, mostly from graft donor cells, sampled 360 days after TCRalphabeta/CD19-depleted stem cell transplant. All receptors come from a female patient aged 2 to 10 who had a stem cell transplant for congenital amegakaryocytic thrombocytopenia, so the T cells may come from the graft donor.

This clonotype was counted only a few times. The chain links TRBV6-2 or TRBV6-3 to TRBJ1-5; tentative D call: TRBD1 (5 bases). The CDR3 consists of 14 residues. Trimming cost V 0 bases and J 7 bases, with 10 bases left between them. CDR1 is MNHEY and CDR2 is SVGEGT in the germline V gene. The CDR3, as DNA: TGTGCCAGCAGTTACTCGAGGGCAGGGCAGCCCCAGCATTTT. It translates to CASSYSRAGQPQHF.

This clonotype has only one observation. The gene calls are TRBV6-5 and TRBJ2-3; 8 nucleotides align to TRBD2. This CDR3 is built from 15 residues. J gave up 6 bases and V 4 bases, and 9 bases lay outside the gene matches. Germline V gene data show CDR1 as MNHEY and CDR2 as SVGAGI. CDR3 protein: CASSSGRAFADTQYF. In DNA, the CDR3 is TGTGCCAGCAGTTCCGGGAGGGCCTTCGCCGATACGCAGTATTTT.

The V gene is TRBV7-2, the J gene TRBJ2-7, with TRBD2 matching over 10 bases. From germline, CDR1 is SGHTA and CDR2 FQGNSA. The CDR3 has 15 amino acids. Unmatched junction bases numbered 2, after V lost 0 bases and J lost 3 bases. The CDR3 loop is CASSLAKREGYEQYF. DNA for the CDR3: TGTGCCAGCAGCTTAGCGAAGCGGGAGGGCTACGAGCAGTACTTC.

This chain joins TRBV6-1 and TRBJ1-1; no clear D. The CDR3 extends over 15 amino acids. The V end lost 2 bases, the J end lost 5 bases, and 15 bases lay between the germline ends. Per the germline V gene, CDR1 is MNHNS and CDR2 is SASEGT. DNA for the CDR3: TGTGCCAGCAGTGAAATTATGTTGAGTGGGACTGAAGCTTTCTTT. Encoded protein: CASSEIMLSGTEAFF.

The chain recombines TRBV5-1 with TRBJ2-1, with 11 bases identical to TRBD1. CDR1 is SGHRS, CDR2 YFSETQ, per germline. The CDR3 spans 13 residues. V was clipped by 4 bases and J by 8 bases; unmatched bases: 2. CDR3 bases: TGCGCCAGCAGCAGGGGACAGGGGGATGAGCAGTTCTTC. Translation gives CASSRGQGDEQFF.

The rearrangement uses TRBV29-1 and TRBJ1-1, with D perhaps TRBD1 (6 bases). V was trimmed by 6 bases and J by 4 bases, leaving 15 bases between them. The CDR3 is 13 amino acids. Germline V gives CDR1 SQVTM, CDR2 ANQGSEA. The CDR3 DNA reads TGCAGCGTGGTGAGGGGGTTGAGCACTGAAGCTTTCTTT. Protein sequence: CSVVRGLSTEAFF. Together with reference TRBV29-1 and TRBJ1-1, the CDR3 gives the full variable domain: SAVISQKPSRDICQRGTSLTIQCQVDSQVTMMFWYRQQPGQSLTLIATANQGSEATYESGFVIDKFPISRPNLTFSTLTVSNMSPEDSSIYLCSVVRGLSTEAFFGQGTRLTVV.

This chain links TRBV6-1 with TRBJ2-1; D unresolved. The CDR3 runs to 16 residues. Trimming stripped 6 bases from V and 0 bases from J, with 15 bases between. Germline loops: CDR1 MNHNS, CDR2 SASEGT. The CDR3 DNA reads TGTGCCAGCAGCCGATTGGGCTGGAGCTCCTACAATGAGCAGTTCTTC. This translates into CASSRLGWSSYNEQFF.

This clonotype occurred many times. This chain joins TRBV7-8 and TRBJ2-3, with D perhaps matching TRBD2 (5 bases). The CDR3 is 13 amino acids. Trimming removed 1 base from V and 6 bases from J, with 8 bases in between. Germline V CDR1 and CDR2: SGHVS, FQNEAQ. The CDR3 nucleotides are TGTGCCAGCAGCTTAGGAGCGGTGGATACGCAGTATTTT. This translates into CASSLGAVDTQYF.

This chain links TRBV29-1 with TRBJ2-3, with 8 bases matching TRBD1. Germline V gene lookup returns CDR1 SQVTM and CDR2 ANQGSEA. The CDR3 runs to 15 residues. With 3 bases clipped from V and 3 bases from J, the junction kept 8 bases outside the gene matches. In DNA, the CDR3 is TGCAGCGTTGACCGGACAGGGATAGGAACAGATACGCAGTATTTT. As protein: CSVDRTGIGTDTQYF.

This clonotype was counted a few times. This chain links TRBV11-2 with TRBJ2-7; 7 bases match TRBD1. The germline gives CDR1 SGHAT, CDR2 FQNNGV. J gave up 6 bases and V 4 bases, and 9 bases lay outside the gene matches. The CDR3 is made up of 14 amino acids. CDR3 sequence reads: CASSSLLGQSEQYF. As DNA, the CDR3 is TGTGCCAGCAGCTCCCTCCTGGGACAGAGCGAGCAGTACTTC. The complete variable domain, with remaining parts taken from reference TRBV11-2 and TRBJ2-7, reads EAGVAQSPRYKIIEKRQSVAFWCNPISGHATLYWYQQILGQGPKLLIQFQNNGVVDDSQLPKDRFSAERLKGVDSTLKIQPAKLEDSAVYLCASSSLLGQSEQYFGPGTRLTVT.

The rearrangement uses TRBV7-2 and TRBJ1-3, with TRBD1 matching 7 bases. CDR3 length equals 18 residues. V was clipped by 0 bases and J by 0 bases; unmatched bases: 8. The germline CDR1 and CDR2 sequences are SGHTA and FQGNSA. This CDR3 is CASSLARTGAPSGNTIYF. The CDR3 bases are TGTGCCAGCAGCTTAGCGAGAACAGGGGCCCCCTCTGGAAACACCATATATTTT.

CDR3 in DNA: TGTGCCATCAGTGAGACTTACAGGGTTGCCGGGGAGCTGTTTTTT. Encoded protein: CAISETYRVAGELFF. The rearrangement joins TRBV10-3 to TRBJ2-2, with D perhaps TRBD1 (6 bases). The CDR3 has 15 amino acids. Germline V gene lookup returns CDR1 ENHRY and CDR2 SYGVKD. Trimming stripped 2 bases from V and 6 bases from J, with 13 bases between.

The chain joins TRBV12-3 or TRBV12-4 to TRBJ2-3; 7 nucleotides align to TRBD1. CDR3 length: 15 residues. The trim removed 5 bases at V and 3 bases at J, leaving 8 bases unmatched. CDR3 in amino acids: CASSLIGGPTDTQYF. In DNA form, the CDR3 reads TGTGCCAGCAGTCTGATAGGGGGCCCAACAGATACGCAGTATTTT.